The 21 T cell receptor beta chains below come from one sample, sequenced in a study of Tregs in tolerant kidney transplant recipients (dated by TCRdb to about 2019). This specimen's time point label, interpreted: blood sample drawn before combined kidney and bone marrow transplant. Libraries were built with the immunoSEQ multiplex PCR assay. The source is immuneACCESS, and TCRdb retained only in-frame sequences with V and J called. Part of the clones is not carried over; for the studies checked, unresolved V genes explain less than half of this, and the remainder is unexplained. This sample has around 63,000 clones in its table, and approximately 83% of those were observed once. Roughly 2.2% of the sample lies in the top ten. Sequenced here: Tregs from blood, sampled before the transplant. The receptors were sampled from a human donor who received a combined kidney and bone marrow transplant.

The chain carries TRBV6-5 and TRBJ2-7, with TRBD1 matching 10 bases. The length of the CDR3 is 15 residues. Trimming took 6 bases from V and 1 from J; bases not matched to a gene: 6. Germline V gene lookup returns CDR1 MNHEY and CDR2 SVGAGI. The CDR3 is CASRMGTGESYEQYF. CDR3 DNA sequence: TGTGCCAGCAGAATGGGGACAGGGGAGTCCTACGAGCAGTACTTC.

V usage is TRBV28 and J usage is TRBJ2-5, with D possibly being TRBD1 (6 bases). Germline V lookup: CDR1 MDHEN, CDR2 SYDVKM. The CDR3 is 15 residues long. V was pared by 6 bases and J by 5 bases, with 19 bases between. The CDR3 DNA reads TGTGCCAGCAGCTACTACAGGGTCCTGGAGGAGACCCAGTACTTC. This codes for CASSYYRVLEETQYF.

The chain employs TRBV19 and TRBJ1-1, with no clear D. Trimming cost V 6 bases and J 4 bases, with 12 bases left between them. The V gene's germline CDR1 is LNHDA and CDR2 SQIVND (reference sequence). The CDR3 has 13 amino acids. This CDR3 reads CASRQIPGTEAFF. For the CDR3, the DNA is TGTGCCAGTAGACAAATCCCGGGCACTGAAGCTTTCTTT.

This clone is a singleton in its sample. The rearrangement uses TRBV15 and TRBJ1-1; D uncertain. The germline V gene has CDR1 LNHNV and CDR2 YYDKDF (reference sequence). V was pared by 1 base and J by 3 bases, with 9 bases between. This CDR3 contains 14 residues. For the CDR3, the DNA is TGTGCCACCAGCAGAGTACGCTGGGACACTGAAGCTTTCTTT. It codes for CATSRVRWDTEAFF.

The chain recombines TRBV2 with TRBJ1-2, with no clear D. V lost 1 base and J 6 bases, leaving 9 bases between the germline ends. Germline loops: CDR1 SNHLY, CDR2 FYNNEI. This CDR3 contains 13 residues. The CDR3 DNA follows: TGTGCCAGCAGTGAAGGGCATAGCCATGGCTACACCTTC. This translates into CASSEGHSHGYTF.

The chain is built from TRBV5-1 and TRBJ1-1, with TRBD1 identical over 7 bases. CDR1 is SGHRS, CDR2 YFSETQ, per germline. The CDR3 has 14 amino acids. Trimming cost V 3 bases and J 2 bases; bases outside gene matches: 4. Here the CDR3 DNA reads TGCGCCAGCAGCTCCGACAGGGTTAACACTGAAGCTTTCTTT. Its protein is CASSSDRVNTEAFF.

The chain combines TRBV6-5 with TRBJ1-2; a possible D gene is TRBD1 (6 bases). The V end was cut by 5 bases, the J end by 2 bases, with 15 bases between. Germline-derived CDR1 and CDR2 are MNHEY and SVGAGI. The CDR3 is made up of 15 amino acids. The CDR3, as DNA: TGTGCCAGCAGTCGGCACGGTGGGGGCAACTATGGCTACACCTTC. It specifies CASSRHGGGNYGYTF.

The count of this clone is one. This CDR3 is CSAPTADTQYF. The CDR3 coding sequence is TGCAGTGCTCCTACAGCAGATACGCAGTATTTT. The chain joins TRBV20-1 to TRBJ2-3; D unclear. The V gene lost 5 bases and the J gene lost 4 bases, with 7 bases spanning the gap. Germline V gene lookup returns CDR1 DFQATT and CDR2 SNEGSKA (reference sequence). The CDR3 loop spans 11 amino acids.

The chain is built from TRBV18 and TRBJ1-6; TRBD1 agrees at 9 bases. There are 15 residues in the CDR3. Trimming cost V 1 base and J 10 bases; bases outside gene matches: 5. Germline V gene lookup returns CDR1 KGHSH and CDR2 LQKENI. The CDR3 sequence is CASSPRTGGMSPLHF. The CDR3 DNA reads TGTGCCAGCTCACCACGCACAGGGGGCATGTCACCCCTCCACTTT.

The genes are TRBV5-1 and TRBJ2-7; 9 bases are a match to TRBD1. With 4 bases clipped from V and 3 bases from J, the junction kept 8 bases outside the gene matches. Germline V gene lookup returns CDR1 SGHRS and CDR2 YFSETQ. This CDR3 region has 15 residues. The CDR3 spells CASSVSGTGIYEQYF. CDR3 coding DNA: TGCGCCAGCAGCGTTTCCGGGACAGGGATCTACGAGCAGTACTTC.

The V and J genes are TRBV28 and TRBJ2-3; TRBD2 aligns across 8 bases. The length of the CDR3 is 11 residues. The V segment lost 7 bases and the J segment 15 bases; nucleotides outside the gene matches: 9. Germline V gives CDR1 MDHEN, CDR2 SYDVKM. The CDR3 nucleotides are TGTGCCAGCAAGAAGCGGGGGTCCCTTTATTTT. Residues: CASKKRGSLYF.

The CDR3 protein is CASSEWGNYGYTF. In nucleotides, the CDR3 is TGTGCCAGCAGTGAATGGGGTAACTATGGCTACACCTTC. The chain employs TRBV6-1 and TRBJ1-2; the D is unclear. This CDR3 is 13 amino acids long. Germline V CDR1 and CDR2: MNHNS, SASEGT. V dropped 2 bases and J dropped 1 base, with 5 bases sitting between them.

The CDR3 region is CSAWARVTQYF. In DNA, the CDR3 is TGCAGTGCCTGGGCCAGGGTGACCCAGTACTTC. This sequence joins TRBV20-1 and TRBJ2-5; TRBD1 is a possible D gene (5 bases). Looked up from germline, CDR1 is DFQATT and CDR2 is SNEGSKA (reference sequence). The CDR3 length is 11 residues. Trimming left V 6 bases short and J 7 bases short, with 12 bases between.

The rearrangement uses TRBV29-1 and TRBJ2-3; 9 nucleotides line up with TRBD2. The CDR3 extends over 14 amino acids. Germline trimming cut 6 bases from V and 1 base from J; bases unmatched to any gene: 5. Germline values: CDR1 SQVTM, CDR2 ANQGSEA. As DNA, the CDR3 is TGCAGCGTCGCCCAGCGGGGGGGCACAGATACGCAGTATTTT. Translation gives CSVAQRGGTDTQYF.

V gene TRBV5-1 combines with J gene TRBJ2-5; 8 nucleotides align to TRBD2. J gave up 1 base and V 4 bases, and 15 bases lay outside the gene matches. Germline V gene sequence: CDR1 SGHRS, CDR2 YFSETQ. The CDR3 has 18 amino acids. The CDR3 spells CASSLRHSSGNPQETQYF. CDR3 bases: TGCGCCAGCAGCCTCCGTCACAGTAGCGGGAACCCCCAAGAGACCCAGTACTTC.

The CDR3 reads CASSPWGTGELFF. The DNA of the CDR3 is TGTGCCAGCAGCCCCTGGGGGACCGGGGAGCTGTTTTTT. The chain carries TRBV7-2 and TRBJ2-2; D may be TRBD1 or TRBD2 (5 bases each). CDR3 length: 13 amino acids. The germline gives CDR1 SGHTA, CDR2 FQGNSA. V lost 5 bases and J 5 bases, leaving 9 bases between the germline ends.

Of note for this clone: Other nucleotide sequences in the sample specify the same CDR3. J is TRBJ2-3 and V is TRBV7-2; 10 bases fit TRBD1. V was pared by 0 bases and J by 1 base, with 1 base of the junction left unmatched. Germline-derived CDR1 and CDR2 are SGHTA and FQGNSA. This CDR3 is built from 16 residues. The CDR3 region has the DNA TGTGCCAGCAGCTTAGCAGGGACAGGGGGCACAGATACGCAGTATTTT. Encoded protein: CASSLAGTGGTDTQYF.

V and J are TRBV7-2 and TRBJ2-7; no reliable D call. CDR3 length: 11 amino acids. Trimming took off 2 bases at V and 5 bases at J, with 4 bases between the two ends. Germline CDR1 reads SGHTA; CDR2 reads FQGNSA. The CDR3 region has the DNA TGTGCCAGCAGCTTATGGAACGAGCAGTACTTC. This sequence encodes CASSLWNEQYF.

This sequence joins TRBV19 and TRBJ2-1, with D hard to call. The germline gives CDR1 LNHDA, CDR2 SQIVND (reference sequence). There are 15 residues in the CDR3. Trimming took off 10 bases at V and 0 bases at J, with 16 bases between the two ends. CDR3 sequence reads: CATVSRRSSYNEQFF. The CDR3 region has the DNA TGTGCCACGGTGAGTCGCCGAAGCTCCTACAATGAGCAGTTCTTC.

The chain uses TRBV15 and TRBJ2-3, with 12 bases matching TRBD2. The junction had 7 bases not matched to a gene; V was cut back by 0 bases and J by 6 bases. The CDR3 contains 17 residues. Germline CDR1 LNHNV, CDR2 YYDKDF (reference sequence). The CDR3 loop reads CATSRDLRLAGVDTQYF. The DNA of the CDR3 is TGTGCCACCAGCAGAGATCTGAGACTAGCGGGAGTCGATACGCAGTATTTT.

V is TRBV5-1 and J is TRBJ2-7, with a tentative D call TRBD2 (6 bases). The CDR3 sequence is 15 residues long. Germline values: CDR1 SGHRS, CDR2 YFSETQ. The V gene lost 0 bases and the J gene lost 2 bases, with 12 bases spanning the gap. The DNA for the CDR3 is TGCGCCAGCAGCTTGGCCGGAGGGATCCCCTACGAGCAGTACTTC. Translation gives CASSLAGGIPYEQYF.